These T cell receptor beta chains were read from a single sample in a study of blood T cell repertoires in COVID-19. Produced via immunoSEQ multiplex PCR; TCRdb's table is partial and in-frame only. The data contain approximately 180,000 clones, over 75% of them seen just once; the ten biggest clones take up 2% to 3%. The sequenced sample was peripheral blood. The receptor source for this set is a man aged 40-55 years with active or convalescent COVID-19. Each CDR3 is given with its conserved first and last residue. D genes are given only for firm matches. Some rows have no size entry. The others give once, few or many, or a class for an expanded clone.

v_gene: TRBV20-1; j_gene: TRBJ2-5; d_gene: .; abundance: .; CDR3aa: CSERGGETQYF; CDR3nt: TGCAGCGAGAGGGGGGGAGAGACCCAGTACTTC
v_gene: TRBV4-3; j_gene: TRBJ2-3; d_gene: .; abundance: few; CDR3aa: CASSQDGAGNTDTQYF; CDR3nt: TGCGCCAGCAGCCAAGATGGGGCTGGTAACACAGATACGCAGTATTTT
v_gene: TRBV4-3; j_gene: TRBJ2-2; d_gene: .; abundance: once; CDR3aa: CASSRPSGGNTGELFF; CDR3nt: TGCGCCAGCAGCCGCCCGTCAGGAGGAAACACCGGGGAGCTGTTTTTT
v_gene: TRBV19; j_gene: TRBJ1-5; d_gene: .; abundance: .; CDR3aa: CASSIAGEGNQPQHF; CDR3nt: TGTGCCAGTAGTATTGCAGGGGAAGGCAATCAGCCCCAGCATTTT
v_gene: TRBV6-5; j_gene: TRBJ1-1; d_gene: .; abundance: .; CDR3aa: CASRHTKVTEAFF; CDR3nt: TGTGCCAGCAGACACACTAAAGTCACTGAAGCTTTCTTT
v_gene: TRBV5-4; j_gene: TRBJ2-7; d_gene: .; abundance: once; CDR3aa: CASSRDNFYEQYF; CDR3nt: TGTGCCAGCAGCCGGGACAACTTCTACGAGCAGTACTTC
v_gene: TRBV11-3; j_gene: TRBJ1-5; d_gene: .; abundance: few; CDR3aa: CASSFREGNNQPQHF; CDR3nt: TGTGCCAGCAGCTTTCGAGAGGGTAACAATCAGCCCCAGCATTTT
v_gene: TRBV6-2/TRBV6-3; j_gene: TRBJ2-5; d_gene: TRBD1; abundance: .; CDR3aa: CASSRQGDGETQYF; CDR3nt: TGTGCCAGCAGCCGACAGGGGGATGGAGAGACCCAGTACTTC
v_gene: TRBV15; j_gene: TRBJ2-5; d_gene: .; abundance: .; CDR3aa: CATSRAGGDGETQYF; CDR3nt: TGTGCCACCAGCAGAGCCGGAGGGGACGGAGAGACCCAGTACTTC
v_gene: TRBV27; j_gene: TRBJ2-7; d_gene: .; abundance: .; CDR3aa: CASSSGRGYEQYF; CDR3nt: TGTGCCAGCAGTTCGGGCAGGGGCTACGAGCAGTACTTC
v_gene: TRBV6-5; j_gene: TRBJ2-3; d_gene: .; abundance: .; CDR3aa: CASSLRTQTDTQYF; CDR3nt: TGTGCCAGCAGCCTCCGGACTCAAACAGATACGCAGTATTTT
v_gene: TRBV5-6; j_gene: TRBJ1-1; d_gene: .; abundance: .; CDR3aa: CASSEMNRESEAFF; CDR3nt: TGTGCCAGCAGCGAAATGAACAGGGAATCTGAAGCTTTCTTT
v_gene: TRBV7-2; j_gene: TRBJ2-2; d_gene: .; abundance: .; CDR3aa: CASSLVSGRRTGELFF; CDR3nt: TGTGCCAGCAGCTTAGTGTCAGGGAGGCGCACCGGGGAGCTGTTTTTT
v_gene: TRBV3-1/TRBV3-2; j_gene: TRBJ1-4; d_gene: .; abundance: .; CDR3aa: CASSPRGGNEKLFF; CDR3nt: TGTGCCAGCAGCCCCCGGGGGGGAAATGAAAAACTGTTTTTT
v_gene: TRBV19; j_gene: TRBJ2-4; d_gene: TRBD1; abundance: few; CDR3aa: CASAGDRGRNIQYF; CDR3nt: TGTGCCAGTGCGGGGGACAGGGGCAGGAACATTCAGTACTTC
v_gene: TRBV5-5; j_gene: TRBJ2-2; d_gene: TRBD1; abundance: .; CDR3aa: CASSHSTGMNTGELFF; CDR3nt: TGTGCCAGCAGTCACTCGACAGGGATGAACACCGGGGAGCTGTTTTTT
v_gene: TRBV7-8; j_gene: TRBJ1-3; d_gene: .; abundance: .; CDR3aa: CASSSGLSGNTIYF; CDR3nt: TGTGCCAGCAGCTCAGGGCTCTCTGGAAACACCATATATTTT
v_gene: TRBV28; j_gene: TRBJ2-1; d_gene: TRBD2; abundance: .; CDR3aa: CASSPQTSGDPSYNEQFF; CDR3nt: TGTGCCAGCAGTCCCCAGACTAGCGGGGACCCCTCCTACAATGAGCAGTTCTTC
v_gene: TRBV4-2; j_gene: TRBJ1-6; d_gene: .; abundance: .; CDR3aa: CASSQDDGGNSPLHF; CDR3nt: TGTGCCAGCAGCCAGGACGACGGGGGAAATTCACCCCTCCACTTT
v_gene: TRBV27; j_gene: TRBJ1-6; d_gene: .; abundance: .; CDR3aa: CASSPGAAHNSPLHF; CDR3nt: TGTGCCAGCAGCCCAGGCGCTGCCCATAATTCACCCCTCCACTTT
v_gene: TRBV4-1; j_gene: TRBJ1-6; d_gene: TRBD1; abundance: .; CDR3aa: CASSLGTGLINSPLHF; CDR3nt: TGCGCCAGCAGCCTCGGGACAGGGCTGATTAATTCACCCCTCCACTTT
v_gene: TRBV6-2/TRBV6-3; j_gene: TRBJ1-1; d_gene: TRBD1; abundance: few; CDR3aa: CASSYSAPGTGRTLGTEAFF; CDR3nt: TGTGCCAGCAGTTACTCCGCCCCGGGGACAGGGAGGACCCTCGGCACTGAAGCTTTCTTT
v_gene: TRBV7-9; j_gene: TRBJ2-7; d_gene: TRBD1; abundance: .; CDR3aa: CASSFSDRVYEQYF; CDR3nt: TGTGCCAGCAGCTTCTCTGACAGGGTGTACGAGCAGTACTTC
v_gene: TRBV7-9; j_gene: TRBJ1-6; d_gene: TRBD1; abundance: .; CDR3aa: CASSPGQNNSPLHF; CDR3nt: TGTGCCAGCAGCCCGGGACAGAATAATTCACCCCTCCACTTT
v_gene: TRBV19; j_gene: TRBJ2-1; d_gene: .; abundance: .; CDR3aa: CASSISRRPYNEQFF; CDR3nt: TGTGCCAGTAGTATATCCAGGAGGCCCTACAATGAGCAGTTCTTC
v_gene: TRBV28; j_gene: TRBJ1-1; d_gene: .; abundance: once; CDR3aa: CASSPPGVGAITEAFF; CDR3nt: TGTGCCAGCAGTCCACCCGGTGTGGGGGCGATCACTGAAGCTTTCTTT
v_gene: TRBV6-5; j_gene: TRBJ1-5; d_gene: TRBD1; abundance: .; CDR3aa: CASLGQNNQPQHF; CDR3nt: TGTGCCAGCTTGGGACAGAACAATCAGCCCCAGCATTTT
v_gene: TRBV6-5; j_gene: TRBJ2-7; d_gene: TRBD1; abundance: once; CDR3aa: CASTASQGAYEQYF; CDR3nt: TGTGCCAGCACTGCCAGCCAGGGGGCATACGAGCAGTACTTC
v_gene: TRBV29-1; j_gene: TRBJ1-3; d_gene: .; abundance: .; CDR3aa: CSVEMGPRSGNTIYF; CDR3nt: TGCAGCGTTGAGATGGGGCCTCGCTCTGGAAACACCATATATTTT
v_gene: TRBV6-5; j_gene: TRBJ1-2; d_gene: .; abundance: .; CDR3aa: CASSWTGANYGYTF; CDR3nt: TGTGCCAGCAGTTGGACGGGAGCTAACTATGGCTACACCTTC
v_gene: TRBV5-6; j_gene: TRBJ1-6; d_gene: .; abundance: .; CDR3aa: CASSLANGDSLHF; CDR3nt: TGTGCCAGCAGCTTGGCAAACGGGGATTCCCTCCACTTT
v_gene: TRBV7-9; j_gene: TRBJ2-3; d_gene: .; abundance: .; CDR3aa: CASSLVRRNTDTQYF; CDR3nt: TGTGCCAGCAGCTTAGTGAGGCGGAACACAGATACGCAGTATTTT
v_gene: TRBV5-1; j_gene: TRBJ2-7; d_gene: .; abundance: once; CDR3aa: CASSLDPGAYEQYF; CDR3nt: TGCGCCAGCAGCTTGGATCCAGGGGCCTACGAGCAGTACTTC
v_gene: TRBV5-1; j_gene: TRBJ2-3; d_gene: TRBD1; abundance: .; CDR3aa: CASSPGTGLDTQYF; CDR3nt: TGCGCCAGCAGCCCCGGGACAGGGTTAGATACGCAGTATTTT
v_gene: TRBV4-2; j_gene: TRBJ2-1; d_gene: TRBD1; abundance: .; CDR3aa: CASSQNRGLYNEQFF; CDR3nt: TGTGCCAGCAGCCAAAACAGGGGCCTCTACAATGAGCAGTTCTTC
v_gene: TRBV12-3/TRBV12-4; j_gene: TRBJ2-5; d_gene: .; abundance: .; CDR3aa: CASSRTAAETQYF; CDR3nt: TGTGCCAGCAGTCGGACAGCCGCAGAGACCCAGTACTTC
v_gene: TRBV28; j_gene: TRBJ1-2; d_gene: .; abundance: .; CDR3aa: CASSSVANYGYTF; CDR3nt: TGTGCCAGCAGTTCGGTTGCTAACTATGGCTACACCTTC
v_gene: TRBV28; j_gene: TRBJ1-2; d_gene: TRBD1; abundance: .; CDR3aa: CASSRTGLYYGYTF; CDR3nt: TGTGCCAGCAGTCGGACAGGGTTGTACTATGGCTACACCTTC
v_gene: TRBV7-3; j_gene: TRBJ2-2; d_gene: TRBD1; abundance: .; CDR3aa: CASSLDRGNPGGELFF; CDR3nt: TGTGCCAGCAGCTTAGACAGGGGAAACCCCGGCGGGGAGCTGTTTTTT
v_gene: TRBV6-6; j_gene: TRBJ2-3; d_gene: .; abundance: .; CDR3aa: CASIRGGMADTQYF; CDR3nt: TGTGCCAGCATACGCGGGGGCATGGCAGATACGCAGTATTTT
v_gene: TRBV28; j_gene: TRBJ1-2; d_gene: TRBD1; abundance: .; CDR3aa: CASSLSDRGGYGYTF; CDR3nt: TGTGCCAGCAGTTTGAGCGACAGGGGAGGCTATGGCTACACCTTC
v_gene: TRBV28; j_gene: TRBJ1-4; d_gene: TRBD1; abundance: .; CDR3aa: CASSFRDRGRNEKLFF; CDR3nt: TGTGCCAGCAGTTTTAGGGACAGGGGACGGAATGAAAAACTGTTTTTT
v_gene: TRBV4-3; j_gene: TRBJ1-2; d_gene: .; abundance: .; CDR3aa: CASSQDRSGSGLGGYTF; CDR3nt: TGCGCCAGCAGCCAAGATCGTTCCGGGTCGGGACTTGGAGGCTACACCTTC
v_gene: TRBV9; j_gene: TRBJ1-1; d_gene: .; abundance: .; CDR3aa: CASSVTAGPNTEAFF; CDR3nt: TGTGCCAGCAGCGTCACGGCAGGCCCGAACACTGAAGCTTTCTTT
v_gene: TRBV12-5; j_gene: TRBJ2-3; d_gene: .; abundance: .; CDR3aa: CASGLVLGSPSTDTQYF; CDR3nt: TGTGCTAGTGGTTTGGTACTAGGGTCGCCCTCCACAGATACGCAGTATTTT
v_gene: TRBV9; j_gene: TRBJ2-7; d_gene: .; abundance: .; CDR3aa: CASSPRQARSSYEQYF; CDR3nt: TGTGCCAGCAGCCCCCGACAGGCCAGGAGCTCCTACGAGCAGTACTTC
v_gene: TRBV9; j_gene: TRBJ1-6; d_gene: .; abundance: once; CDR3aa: CASSAMTGLVPLHF; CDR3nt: TGTGCCAGCAGCGCTATGACAGGATTGGTACCCCTCCACTTT
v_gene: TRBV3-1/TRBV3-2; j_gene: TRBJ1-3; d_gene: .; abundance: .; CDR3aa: CASSQERTFSGNTIYF; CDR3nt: TGTGCCAGCAGCCAAGAAAGGACTTTCTCTGGAAACACCATATATTTT
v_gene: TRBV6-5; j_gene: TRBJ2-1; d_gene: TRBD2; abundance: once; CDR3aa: CASRISGSSYNEQFF; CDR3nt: TGTGCCAGCAGAATTAGCGGGAGCTCCTACAATGAGCAGTTCTTC
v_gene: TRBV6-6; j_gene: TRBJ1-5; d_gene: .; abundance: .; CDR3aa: CASSYGQSGQPQHF; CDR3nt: TGTGCCAGCAGTTACGGACAGTCTGGTCAGCCCCAGCATTTT
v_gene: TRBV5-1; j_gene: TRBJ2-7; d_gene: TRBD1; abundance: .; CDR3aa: CASSLFPTGVEQYF; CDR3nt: TGCGCCAGCAGCTTATTTCCGACAGGGGTCGAGCAGTACTTC
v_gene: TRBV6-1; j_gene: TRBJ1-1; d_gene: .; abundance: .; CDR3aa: CASSEDFAEVTEAFF; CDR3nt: TGTGCCAGCAGTGAAGATTTTGCAGAAGTCACTGAAGCTTTCTTT
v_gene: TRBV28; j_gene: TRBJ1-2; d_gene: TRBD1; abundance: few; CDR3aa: CASRGQGHGYTF; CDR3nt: TGTGCCAGCAGGGGACAGGGACATGGCTACACCTTC
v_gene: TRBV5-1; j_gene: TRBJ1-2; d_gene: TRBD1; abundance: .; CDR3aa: CASSVPPGQGKGYTF; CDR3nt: TGCGCCAGCAGCGTCCCCCCAGGACAGGGGAAAGGCTACACCTTC